Detailed here is one T cell receptor beta chain. The target antigen is unknown. During the collection period, no donor immune events like infections were recorded. This record belongs to a study of identifying expanded T cells in peripheral blood. Whole-study findings and limits: Over approximately two and four weeks, about 15 and 19 clones changed, versus 1.2 between replicates. Clone count variance between roughly 2-week samples rose with total template count.

Measured with immunoSEQ multiplex PCR; TCRdb has only the in-frame clones, and not every one. This table has about 50,000 clones, around 82% appearing once. Trimming took 0 bases from V and 3 from J, leaving 5 bases between them. CDR3 size: 14 residues. From germline, CDR1 is LGHNA and CDR2 YSLEER. The sequenced material came from blood. The chain employs TRBV4-3 and TRBJ2-2; D remains ambiguous. The clonotype comes from a person between 18 and 75 years old in good health. CDR3 DNA: TGCGCCAGCAGCCAAGATCACTACACCGGGGAGCTGTTTTTT. It translates to CASSQDHYTGELFF.